Below, one TCR beta chain is given with its context. Sequencing used immunoSEQ multiplex PCR; TCRdb keeps in-frame clones, though not all of them. This table has over 250,000 clones, about nine tenths appearing once. Trimming cost V 8 bases and J 3 bases, with 7 bases left between them. CDR3 length equals 12 residues. Germline V CDR1 and CDR2: MDHEN, SYDVKM. This sample stems from a study of blood T cell repertoires in COVID-19. The V gene is TRBV28, the J gene TRBJ2-2; D gene unclear. The sequencing input was PBMCs or T cells enriched from blood (not recorded which). The receptor's source is a woman aged 55-70 years who had recovered from COVID-19. The CDR3 loop is CASQKYTGELFF. In nucleotides, the CDR3 is TGTGCCAGCCAGAAATACACCGGGGAGCTGTTTTTT.